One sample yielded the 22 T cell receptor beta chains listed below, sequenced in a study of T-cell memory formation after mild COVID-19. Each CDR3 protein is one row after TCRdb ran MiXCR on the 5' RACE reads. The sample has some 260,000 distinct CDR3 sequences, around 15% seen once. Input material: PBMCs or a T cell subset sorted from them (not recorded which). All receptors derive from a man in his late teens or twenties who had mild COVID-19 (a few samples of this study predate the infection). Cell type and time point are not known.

The CDR3 loop reads CASSLWREGTEAFF. CDR3 DNA sequence: TGTGCCAGCAGTTTGTGGAGGGAGGGAACTGAAGCTTTCTTT. The rearrangement joins TRBV28 to TRBJ1-1; D is unclear. V was pared by 3 bases and J by 5 bases, with 13 bases between. The CDR3 spans 14 residues. From germline, CDR1 is MDHEN and CDR2 SYDVKM.

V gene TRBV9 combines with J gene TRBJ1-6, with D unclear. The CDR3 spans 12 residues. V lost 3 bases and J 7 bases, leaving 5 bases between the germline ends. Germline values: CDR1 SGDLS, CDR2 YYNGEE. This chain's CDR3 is CASSASNSPLHF. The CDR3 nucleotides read TGTGCCAGCAGCGCATCCAATTCACCCCTCCACTTT.

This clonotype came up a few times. The CDR3, as DNA: TGTGCCAGCAGCCCCCGGCGAGGGGAGACCCAGTACTTC. This gives the protein CASSPRRGETQYF. The chain employs TRBV7-3 and TRBJ2-5; D is possibly TRBD2 (5 bases). CDR3 length: 13 amino acids. The germline CDR1 and CDR2 sequences are SGHTA and FQGTGA. V dropped 5 bases and J dropped 5 bases, with 12 bases sitting between them.

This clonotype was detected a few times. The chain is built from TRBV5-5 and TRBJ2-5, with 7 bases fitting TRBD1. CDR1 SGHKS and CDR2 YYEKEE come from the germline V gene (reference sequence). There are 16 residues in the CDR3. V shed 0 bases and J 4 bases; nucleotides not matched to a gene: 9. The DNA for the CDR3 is TGTGCCAGCAGCTTGGAAGGGGGCTCCTTTAGAGAGACCCAGTACTTC. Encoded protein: CASSLEGGSFRETQYF.

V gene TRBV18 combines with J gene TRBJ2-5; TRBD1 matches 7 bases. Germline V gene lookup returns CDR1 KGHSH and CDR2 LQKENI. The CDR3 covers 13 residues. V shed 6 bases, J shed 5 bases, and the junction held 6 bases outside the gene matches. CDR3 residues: CASSTGVTETQYF. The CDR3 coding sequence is TGTGCCAGCTCCACAGGGGTAACGGAGACCCAGTACTTC.

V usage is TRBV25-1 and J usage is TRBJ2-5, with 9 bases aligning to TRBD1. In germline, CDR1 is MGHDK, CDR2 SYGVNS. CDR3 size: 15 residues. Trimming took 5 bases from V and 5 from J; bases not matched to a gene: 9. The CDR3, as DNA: TGTGCCAGCAGTCTATTGACAGGGGGTGCTGAGACCCAGTACTTC. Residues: CASSLLTGGAETQYF.

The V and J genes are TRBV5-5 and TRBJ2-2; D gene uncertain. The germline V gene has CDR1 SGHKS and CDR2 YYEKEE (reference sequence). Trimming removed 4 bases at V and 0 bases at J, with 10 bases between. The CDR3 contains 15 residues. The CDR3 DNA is TGTGCCAGCAGCGTCGCCGGATCGAACACCGGGGAGCTGTTTTTT. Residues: CASSVAGSNTGELFF.

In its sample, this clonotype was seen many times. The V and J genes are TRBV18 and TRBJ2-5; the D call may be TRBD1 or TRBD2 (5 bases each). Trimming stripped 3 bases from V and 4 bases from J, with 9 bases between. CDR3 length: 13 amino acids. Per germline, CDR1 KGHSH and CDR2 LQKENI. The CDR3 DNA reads TGTGCCAGCTCACCTGGGGGAGCAGAGACCCAGTACTTC. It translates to CASSPGGAETQYF.

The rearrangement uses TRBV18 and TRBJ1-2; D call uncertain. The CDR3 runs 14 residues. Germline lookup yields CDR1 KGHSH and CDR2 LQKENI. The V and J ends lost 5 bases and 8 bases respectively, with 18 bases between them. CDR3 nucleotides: TGTGCCAGCTCAGCGGCAAACTCGGATGTAGGCTACACCTTC. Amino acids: CASSAANSDVGYTF.

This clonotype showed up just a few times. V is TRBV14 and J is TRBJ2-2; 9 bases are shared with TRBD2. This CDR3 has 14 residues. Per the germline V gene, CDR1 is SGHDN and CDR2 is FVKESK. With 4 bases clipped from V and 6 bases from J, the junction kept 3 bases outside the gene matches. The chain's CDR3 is CASSPTSGSGELFF. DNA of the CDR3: TGTGCCAGCAGCCCGACTAGCGGCTCCGGGGAGCTGTTTTTT.

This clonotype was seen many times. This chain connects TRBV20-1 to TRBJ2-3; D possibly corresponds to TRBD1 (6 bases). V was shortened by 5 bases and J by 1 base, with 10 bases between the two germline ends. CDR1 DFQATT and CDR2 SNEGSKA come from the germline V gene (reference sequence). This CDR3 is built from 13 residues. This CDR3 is CSAWGPGTDTQYF. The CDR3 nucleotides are TGCAGTGCTTGGGGGCCGGGCACAGATACGCAGTATTTT.

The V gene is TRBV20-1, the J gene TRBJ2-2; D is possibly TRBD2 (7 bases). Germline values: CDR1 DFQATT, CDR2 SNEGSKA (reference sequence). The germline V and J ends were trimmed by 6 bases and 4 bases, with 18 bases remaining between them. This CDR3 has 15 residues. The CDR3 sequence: CSAKEGGLGTGELFF. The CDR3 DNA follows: TGCAGTGCCAAGGAGGGGGGGCTCGGCACCGGGGAGCTGTTTTTT.

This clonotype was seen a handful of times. The CDR3 nucleotides read TGTGCCAGCAGTTTAGAGGACAGGGGGTGGAATGGCTACACCTTC. Its translation: CASSLEDRGWNGYTF. The chain joins TRBV12-3 or TRBV12-4 to TRBJ1-2; 10 bases are shared with TRBD1. The CDR3 runs 15 residues. J gave up 6 bases and V 1 base, and 5 bases lay outside the gene matches.

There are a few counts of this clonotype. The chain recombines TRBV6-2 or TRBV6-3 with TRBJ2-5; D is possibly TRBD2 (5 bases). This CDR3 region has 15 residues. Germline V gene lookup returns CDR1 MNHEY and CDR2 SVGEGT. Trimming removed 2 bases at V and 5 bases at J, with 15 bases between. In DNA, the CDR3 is TGTGCCAGCAGTTACGGACGGGGTTTGAGGGAGACCCAGTACTTC. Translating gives CASSYGRGLRETQYF.

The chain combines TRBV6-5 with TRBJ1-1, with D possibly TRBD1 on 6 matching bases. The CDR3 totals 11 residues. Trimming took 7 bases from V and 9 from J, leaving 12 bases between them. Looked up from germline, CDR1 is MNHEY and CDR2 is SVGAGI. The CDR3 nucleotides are TGTGCCAGCATTACAGGGACAAAAGCTTTCTTT. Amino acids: CASITGTKAFF.

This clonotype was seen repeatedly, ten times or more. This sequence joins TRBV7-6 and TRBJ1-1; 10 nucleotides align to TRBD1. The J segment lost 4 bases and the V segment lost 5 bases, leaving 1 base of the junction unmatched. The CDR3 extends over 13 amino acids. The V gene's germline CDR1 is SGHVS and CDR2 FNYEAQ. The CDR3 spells CASSRDRGTEAFF. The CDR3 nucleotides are TGTGCCAGCAGCAGGGACAGGGGCACTGAAGCTTTCTTT.

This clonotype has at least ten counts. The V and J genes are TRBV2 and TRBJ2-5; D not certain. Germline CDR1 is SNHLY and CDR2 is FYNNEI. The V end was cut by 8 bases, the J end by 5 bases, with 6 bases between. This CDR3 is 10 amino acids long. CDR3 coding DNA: TGTGCCAGCCGTTGGGAGACCCAGTACTTC. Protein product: CASRWETQYF.

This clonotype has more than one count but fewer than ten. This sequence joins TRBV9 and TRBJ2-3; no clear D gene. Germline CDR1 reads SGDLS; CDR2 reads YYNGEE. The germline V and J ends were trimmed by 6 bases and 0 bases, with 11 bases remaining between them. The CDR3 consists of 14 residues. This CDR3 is CASMWLTSTDTQYF. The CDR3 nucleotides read TGTGCCAGCATGTGGCTAACTAGCACAGATACGCAGTATTTT.

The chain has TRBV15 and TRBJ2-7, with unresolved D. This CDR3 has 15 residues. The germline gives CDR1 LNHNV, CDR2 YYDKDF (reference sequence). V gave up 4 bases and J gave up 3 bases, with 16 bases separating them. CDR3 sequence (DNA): TGTGCCACCAGCACCTCCCGGGTCAGATTCTACGAGCAGTACTTC. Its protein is CATSTSRVRFYEQYF.

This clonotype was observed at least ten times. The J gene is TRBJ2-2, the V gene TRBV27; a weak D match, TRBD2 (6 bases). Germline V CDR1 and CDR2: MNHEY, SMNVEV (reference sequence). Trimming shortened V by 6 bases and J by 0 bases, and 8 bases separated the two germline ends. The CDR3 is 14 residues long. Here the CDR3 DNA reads TGTGCCAGCAGACGCGGGGCGAACACCGGGGAGCTGTTTTTT. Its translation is CASRRGANTGELFF.

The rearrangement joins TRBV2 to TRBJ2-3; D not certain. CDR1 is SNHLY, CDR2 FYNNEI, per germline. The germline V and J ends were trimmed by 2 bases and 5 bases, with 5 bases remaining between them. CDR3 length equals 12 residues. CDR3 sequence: CASSELEDTQYF. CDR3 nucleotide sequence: TGTGCCAGCAGTGAACTGGAAGATACGCAGTATTTT.

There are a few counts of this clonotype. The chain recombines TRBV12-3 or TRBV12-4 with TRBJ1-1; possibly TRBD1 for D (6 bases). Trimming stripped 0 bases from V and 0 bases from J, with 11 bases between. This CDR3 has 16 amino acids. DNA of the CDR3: TGTGCCAGCAGTTTAGCGGGGGGGCAACTGAACACTGAAGCTTTCTTT. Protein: CASSLAGGQLNTEAFF.